Sequencing of this T cell receptor (beta chain) was carried out in a study of blood T cell repertoires in COVID-19 (dated by TCRdb to 2019 to 2021). For the wider study: Recovered participants in ImmuneRACE Cohort 3 were defined by two consecutive negative NP/OP PCR tests, clearance by a healthcare professional, or resolution of symptoms. Where HLA class I and class II types were available, the types were taken from metadata supplied by the sample provider, not from assay-based typing. Sample metadata almost always included a de-identified subject ID, COVID-19 status, age in years and sex. The repertoires were released in a freely available public database intended as a resource for research on the immune response to SARS-CoV-2. The samples were drawn from the first 160 participants of the ongoing ImmuneRACE study and from some 1,300 subjects provided by 6 global collaborators. Samples covering the acute and convalescent phases of COVID-19 were provided by collaborators in the United States, Italy and Spain. The dataset comprised deeply sampled blood TCRbeta repertoires from subjects exposed to, actively infected with, or recovered from COVID-19. The material from the prospective study consisted of cDNA or gDNA derived from T cells, B-cell-depleted T cells, or PBMCs. Here is what the overall study found, with its caveats: The amount of clinical and demographic metadata varied by source and participant and was provided uncurated.

A note on this clone: What antigen it recognizes has not been identified. The input lacks base qualities; no much larger clone sits a single base away.

Enrolling through a virtual design, the prospective study's participants ranged in age from about 18 to 89 years and lived across around 25 United States geographic areas. To assign participants to cohorts, the prospective study relied on clinical history that participants themselves reported in a screening survey and a study questionnaire. Mobile phlebotomists in the prospective study collected whole blood, serum and a nasopharyngeal or oropharyngeal swab from every participant. Prospective study participants could optionally give additional blood draws and questionnaires over an approximately 2-month period. Blood samples from the prospective study were shipped frozen or at room temperature prior to DNA extraction. TCRbeta CDR3 regions were amplified from genomic DNA using the immunoSEQ Assay, a bias-controlled multiplex PCR. In the original analysis: The number of nucleated cells in each sample was estimated by amplification of reference gene primers within the assay. To quantify the absolute abundance of each unique TCRbeta CDR3 rearrangement, sequence reads were collapsed and filtered. For each sample, productive Simpson clonality was calculated as the square root of Simpson's diversity index over productive rearrangements. Imported from immuneACCESS, the table was reduced by TCRdb to in-frame sequences with V and J called. These copies leave out some clones; in studies compared against another copy, an unresolved V gene accounts for under half, and the cause of the remainder is not known. V and J calls and clone size are copied from that table; D and trimming were computed from the DNA. The sample data list 350,000 to 400,000 clones, and about 89% of these were observed just once. Of the sample, less than 2.5% is held by the ten largest clones.

The sequencing sample was made of PBMCs or T cells enriched from blood (not recorded which). This receptor was taken from a man in his forties in a cohort exposed to, infected with or recovered from COVID-19 (not recorded which).

The DNA sequence is TGTGCCAGCAGTACAGGGGCTGGCACTGAAGCTTTCTTT. Its product reads: CASSTGAGTEAFF. The chain is assembled from TRBV6-2 or TRBV6-3 and TRBJ1-1, with 7 central nucleotides matching TRBD1. Here V drops 5 bases and J drops 4 bases, and the junction holds 4 bases not matched to any gene. In the germline V gene, CDR1 corresponds to MNHEY and CDR2 to SVGEGT. There are 13 amino acids in the CDR3, from cysteine to phenylalanine inclusive. Only the CDR3 part of the read is kept: 39 bases, read in frame from the first base.